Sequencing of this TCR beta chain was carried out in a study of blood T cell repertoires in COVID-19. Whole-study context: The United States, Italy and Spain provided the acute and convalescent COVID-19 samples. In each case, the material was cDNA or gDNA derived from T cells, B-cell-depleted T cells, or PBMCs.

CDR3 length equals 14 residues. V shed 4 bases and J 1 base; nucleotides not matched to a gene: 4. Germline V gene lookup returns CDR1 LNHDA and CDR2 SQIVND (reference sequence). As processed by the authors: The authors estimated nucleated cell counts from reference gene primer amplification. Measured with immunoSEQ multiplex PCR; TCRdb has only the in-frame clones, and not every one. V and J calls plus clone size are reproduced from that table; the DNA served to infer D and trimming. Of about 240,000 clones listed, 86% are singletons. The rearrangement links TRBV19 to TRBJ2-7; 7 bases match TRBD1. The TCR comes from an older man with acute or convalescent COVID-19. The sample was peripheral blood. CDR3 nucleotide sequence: TGTGCCAGTAGTAGGGCAGGGGGTTCCTACGAGCAGTACTTC. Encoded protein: CASSRAGGSYEQYF.